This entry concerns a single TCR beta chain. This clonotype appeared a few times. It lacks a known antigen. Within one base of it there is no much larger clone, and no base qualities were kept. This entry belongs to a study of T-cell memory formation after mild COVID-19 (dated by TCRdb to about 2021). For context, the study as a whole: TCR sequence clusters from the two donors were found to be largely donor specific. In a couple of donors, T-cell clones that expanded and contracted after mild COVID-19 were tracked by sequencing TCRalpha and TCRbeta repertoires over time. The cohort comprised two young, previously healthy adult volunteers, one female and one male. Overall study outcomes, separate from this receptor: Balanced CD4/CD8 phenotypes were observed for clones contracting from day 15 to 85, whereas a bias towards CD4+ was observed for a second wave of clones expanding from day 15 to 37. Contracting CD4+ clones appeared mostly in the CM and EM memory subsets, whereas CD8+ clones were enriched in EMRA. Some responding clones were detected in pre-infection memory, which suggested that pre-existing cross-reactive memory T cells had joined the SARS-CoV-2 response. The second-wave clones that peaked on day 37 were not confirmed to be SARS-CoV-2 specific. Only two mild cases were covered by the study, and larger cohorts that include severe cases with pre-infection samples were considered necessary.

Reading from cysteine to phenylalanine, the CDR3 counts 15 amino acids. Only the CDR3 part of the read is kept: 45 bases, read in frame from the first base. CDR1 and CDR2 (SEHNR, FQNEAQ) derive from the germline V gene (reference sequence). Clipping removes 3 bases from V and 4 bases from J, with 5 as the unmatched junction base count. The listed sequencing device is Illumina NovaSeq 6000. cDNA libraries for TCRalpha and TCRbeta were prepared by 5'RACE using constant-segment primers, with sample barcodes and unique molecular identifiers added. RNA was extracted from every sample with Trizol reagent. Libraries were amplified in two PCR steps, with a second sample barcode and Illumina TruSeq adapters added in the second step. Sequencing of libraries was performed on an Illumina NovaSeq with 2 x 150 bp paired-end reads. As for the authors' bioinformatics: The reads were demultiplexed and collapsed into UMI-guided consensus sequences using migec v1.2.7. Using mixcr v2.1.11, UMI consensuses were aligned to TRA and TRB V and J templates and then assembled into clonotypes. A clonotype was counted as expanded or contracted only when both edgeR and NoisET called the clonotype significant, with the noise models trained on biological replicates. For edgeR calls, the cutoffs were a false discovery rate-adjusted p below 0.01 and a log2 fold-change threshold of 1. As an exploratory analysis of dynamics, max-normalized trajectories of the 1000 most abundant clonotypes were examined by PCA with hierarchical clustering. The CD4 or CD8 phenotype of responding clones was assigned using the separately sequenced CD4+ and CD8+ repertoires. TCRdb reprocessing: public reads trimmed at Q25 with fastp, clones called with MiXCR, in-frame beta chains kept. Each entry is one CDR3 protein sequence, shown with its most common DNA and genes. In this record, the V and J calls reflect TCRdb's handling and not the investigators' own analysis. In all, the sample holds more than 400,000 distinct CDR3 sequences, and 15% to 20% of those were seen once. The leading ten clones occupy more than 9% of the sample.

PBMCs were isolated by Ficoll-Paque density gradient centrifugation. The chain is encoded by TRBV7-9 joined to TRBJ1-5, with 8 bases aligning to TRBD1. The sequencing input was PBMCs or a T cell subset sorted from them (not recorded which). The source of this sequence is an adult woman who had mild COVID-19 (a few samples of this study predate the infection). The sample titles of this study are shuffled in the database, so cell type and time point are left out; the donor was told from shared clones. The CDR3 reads CASSLGQEPNQPQHF. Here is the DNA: TGTGCCAGCAGCTTGGGACAGGAGCCTAATCAGCCCCAGCATTTT.